These T cell receptor beta chains were read from a single sample in a study of control samples from healthy donors and cancer patients. Assay used: immunoSEQ multiplex PCR; TCRdb lists only in-frame clones, some missing. Among 170,000 or so clones, over 85% were seen once, and the ten largest hold roughly 1.6%. Source material: blood. The receptors shown here come from a man aged 18 to 29 in good health. Each CDR3 is given with its conserved first and last residue. The D gene is left open where the match is weak. For some rows the clone size is stated as once, few or many, or as a class when expanded; others skip it.

CDR3	DNA	D	size	J	V
CASSVDRAGYTF	TGCGCCAGCAGCGTCGACAGGGCTGGCTACACCTTC	TRBD1	.	TRBJ1-2	TRBV5-1
CASTPRRRDTEAFF	TGTGCCAGCACTCCACGGCGAAGGGACACTGAAGCTTTCTTT	.	.	TRBJ1-1	TRBV6-5
CATSRDSYGYTF	TGTGCCACCAGTCGGGACAGCTATGGCTACACCTTC	TRBD1	.	TRBJ1-2	TRBV24-1
CATSGVGGGQETQYF	TGTGCCACCAGTGGGGTTGGCGGGGGACAAGAGACCCAGTACTTC	TRBD2	.	TRBJ2-5	TRBV24-1
CASSPWEVGANVLTF	TGTGCCAGCTCACCATGGGAGGTTGGGGCCAACGTCCTGACTTTC	.	.	TRBJ2-6	TRBV18
CASSELEDTEAFF	TGTGCCAGCAGTGAACTGGAGGACACTGAAGCTTTCTTT	.	.	TRBJ1-1	TRBV2
CASSLDSGGAPGELFF	TGTGCCAGCAGCTTAGATAGCGGGGGGGCCCCCGGGGAGCTGTTTTTT	TRBD2	.	TRBJ2-2	TRBV7-2
CASSLRSMRGPANEKLFF	TGTGCCAGCAGCTTAAGAAGTATGAGGGGGCCTGCTAATGAAAAACTGTTTTTT	TRBD1	.	TRBJ1-4	TRBV7-6
CASSRGTSTYEQYF	TGTGCCAGTAGTAGAGGGACGTCAACCTACGAGCAGTACTTC	.	.	TRBJ2-7	TRBV19
CSATGTGGQPQHF	TGCAGCGCCACCGGGACAGGGGGTCAGCCCCAGCATTTT	TRBD1	.	TRBJ1-5	TRBV29-1
CASSLDTFLNYGYTF	TGTGCCAGCAGCTTGGACACCTTTCTAAACTATGGCTACACCTTC	.	.	TRBJ1-2	TRBV5-6
CSVEDRQFFSGF	TGCAGCGTTGAAGATCGCCAGTTCTTCAGCGGCTTC	.	.	TRBJ1-2	TRBV29-1
CASSRPGLAGGQKIYNEQFF	TGTGCCAGCAGCCGCCCGGGACTAGCGGGGGGCCAAAAGATTTACAATGAGCAGTTCTTC	TRBD2	.	TRBJ2-1	TRBV28
CAIRPGQDTGELFF	TGTGCCATCAGGCCCGGACAGGATACCGGGGAGCTGTTTTTT	TRBD1	.	TRBJ2-2	TRBV10-3
CASSPPASGVYNEQFF	TGTGCCAGCTCACCTCCAGCTAGCGGGGTATACAATGAGCAGTTCTTC	TRBD2	.	TRBJ2-1	TRBV18
CASSDGPKGWTEAFF	TGTGCCAGCAGCGACGGACCCAAAGGGTGGACTGAAGCTTTCTTT	.	.	TRBJ1-1	TRBV6-5
CASRAGARLNIQYF	TGTGCCAGCAGAGCGGGGGCTAGATTAAACATTCAGTACTTC	TRBD2	.	TRBJ2-4	TRBV27
CASSPGQQNQETQYF	TGTGCCAGCAGCCCGGGACAGCAAAACCAAGAGACCCAGTACTTC	TRBD1	.	TRBJ2-5	TRBV13
CASSLPGGGQDTQYF	TGTGCCAGCAGCTTGCCTGGCGGGGGGCAGGATACGCAGTATTTT	TRBD2	.	TRBJ2-3	TRBV5-8
CASSPPSGVLGANGYTF	TGTGCCAGCTCACCACCGAGTGGGGTTCTGGGGGCGAACGGCTACACCTTC	.	.	TRBJ1-2	TRBV18
CASSGDLNTEAFF	TGTGCCAGCAGTGGGGATCTGAACACTGAAGCTTTCTTT	.	.	TRBJ1-1	TRBV12-3/TRBV12-4
CASSSRQLTDTQYF	TGTGCCAGCAGTTCCCGACAGCTCACAGATACGCAGTATTTT	.	.	TRBJ2-3	TRBV27
CSVLGAGNTIYF	TGCAGCGTTCTAGGGGCTGGAAACACCATATATTTT	.	.	TRBJ1-3	TRBV29-1
CASIGRLKLFF	TGTGCCAGCATAGGAAGGTTAAAACTGTTTTTT	.	.	TRBJ1-4	TRBV2
CATSREGHPNQPQHF	TGTGCCACCAGCAGAGAAGGGCATCCCAATCAGCCCCAGCATTTT	.	once	TRBJ1-5	TRBV15
CASRISGTGGTNYGYTF	TGTGCCAGCAGGATATCCGGGACAGGGGGGACTAACTATGGCTACACCTTC	TRBD1	.	TRBJ1-2	TRBV2
CASSRGTRLSSGYTF	TGTGCCAGCAGTCGAGGAACCCGACTCTCTTCCGGCTACACCTTC	.	.	TRBJ1-2	TRBV6-5
CASSYSDRDLQETQYF	TGTGCCAGCAGTTACTCGGACAGGGATCTACAAGAGACCCAGTACTTC	TRBD1	.	TRBJ2-5	TRBV6-6
CASSVGLPNYGYTF	TGTGCCAGCAGCGTAGGATTACCTAACTATGGCTACACCTTC	.	.	TRBJ1-2	TRBV9
CASSQDPVGWLLASSYNEQFF	TGTGCCAGCAGCCAAGATCCGGTGGGTTGGCTTTTGGCGAGCTCCTACAATGAGCAGTTCTTC	.	.	TRBJ2-1	TRBV4-2
CASSHISGVGRQPQHF	TGTGCCAGCAGCCATATCTCAGGGGTAGGGCGTCAGCCCCAGCATTTT	.	.	TRBJ1-5	TRBV5-6
CASSQDLGTSLYQETQYF	TGTGCCAGCAGCCAAGATCTCGGGACAAGCCTGTACCAAGAGACCCAGTACTTC	.	.	TRBJ2-5	TRBV3-1/TRBV3-2
CASSGVGDGSYEQYF	TGTGCCAGCTCAGGTGTAGGGGACGGCTCCTACGAGCAGTACTTC	.	.	TRBJ2-7	TRBV18
CASSLEPGTREGYTF	TGCGCCAGCAGCTTGGAACCCGGGACCCGGGAGGGCTACACCTTC	.	.	TRBJ1-2	TRBV5-1
CASTDTRGRGTEAFF	TGTGCCAGCACGGATACGAGGGGACGAGGCACTGAAGCTTTCTTT	.	.	TRBJ1-1	TRBV5-4
CASQTNGATFSEQYF	TGTGCCTCCCAAACCAACGGGGCGACCTTTAGCGAGCAGTACTTC	.	once	TRBJ2-7	TRBV28
CASSSQGASPEQYF	TGTGCCAGCAGTTCACAGGGGGCGTCCCCCGAGCAGTACTTC	TRBD1	.	TRBJ2-7	TRBV7-2
CASSRTDREYGYTF	TGTGCCAGCAGCCGGACAGACAGGGAATATGGCTACACCTTC	TRBD1	.	TRBJ1-2	TRBV7-8
CASSPPAGRTTQYF	TGTGCCAGCAGCCCGCCTGCGGGGCGGACTACGCAGTATTTT	.	.	TRBJ2-3	TRBV11-2
CAWSDGQARAHEQYF	TGTGCCTGGAGTGATGGACAGGCCAGGGCTCACGAGCAGTACTTC	TRBD1	.	TRBJ2-7	TRBV30
CASRGLAGGHSTDTQYF	TGTGCCAGCAGGGGACTAGCGGGGGGGCACAGCACAGATACGCAGTATTTT	TRBD2	.	TRBJ2-3	TRBV7-6
CASSNSRDAGGSLYEQYF	TGCGCCAGCAGCAATTCGCGAGACGCAGGGGGCTCACTCTACGAGCAGTACTTC	TRBD1	.	TRBJ2-7	TRBV5-1
CASTPGHQYF	TGCGCCAGCACCCCCGGCCACCAGTACTTC	.	.	TRBJ2-5	TRBV10-2
CASSGQGEFLTGELFF	TGTGCCAGCAGCGGACAGGGGGAATTTCTCACCGGGGAGCTGTTTTTT	TRBD1	.	TRBJ2-2	TRBV5-6
CAPALTGKETQYF	TGTGCCCCAGCCTTAACAGGGAAAGAGACCCAGTACTTC	.	few	TRBJ2-5	TRBV2
CASNTPEVHTEAFF	TGTGCCAGCAACACTCCGGAGGTCCACACTGAAGCTTTCTTT	.	.	TRBJ1-1	TRBV28
CASSLEAGGNTIYF	TGCGCCAGCAGCTTGGAAGCAGGGGGAAACACCATATATTTT	.	.	TRBJ1-3	TRBV5-1
CASSSGQIHEQYF	TGTGCCAGCAGCTCGGGACAAATCCACGAGCAGTACTTC	.	.	TRBJ2-7	TRBV27
CASSSSGQPNQPQHF	TGTGCCAGCAGTTCCTCGGGACAGCCCAATCAGCCCCAGCATTTT	TRBD1	.	TRBJ1-5	TRBV2
CASSQVGDIRVPEAFF	TGTGCCAGCAGCCAAGTCGGCGACATTAGGGTTCCTGAAGCTTTCTTT	.	.	TRBJ1-1	TRBV3-1/TRBV3-2
CASCDAGTNTGELFF	TGTGCCTCGTGCGACGCGGGCACGAACACCGGGGAGCTGTTTTTT	.	.	TRBJ2-2	TRBV10-3
CASHPGGYEQFF	TGTGCCAGCCATCCAGGGGGGTATGAGCAGTTCTTC	.	.	TRBJ2-1	TRBV18
CSASIRGEFHEQYF	TGCAGTGCTAGTATCAGGGGGGAGTTCCACGAGCAGTACTTC	.	.	TRBJ2-7	TRBV20-1
CAWETDRGETQYF	TGTGCCTGGGAGACGGACAGGGGAGAGACCCAGTACTTC	TRBD1	.	TRBJ2-5	TRBV30
CASAAPPKTDRSYNSPLHF	TGTGCTAGTGCCGCACCACCCAAGACAGACCGCTCCTATAATTCACCCCTCCACTTT	.	.	TRBJ1-6	TRBV12-5
CASSYTGYSNQPQHF	TGTGCCAGCAGCTATACAGGGTATAGCAATCAGCCCCAGCATTTT	.	.	TRBJ1-5	TRBV5-5
CASSPGHTGNTIYF	TGTGCCAGTAGTCCGGGACACACTGGAAACACCATATATTTT	.	.	TRBJ1-3	TRBV19
CASSPRTSGGQETQYF	TGTGCCAGCTCACCGAGGACTAGCGGGGGGCAAGAGACCCAGTACTTC	TRBD2	.	TRBJ2-5	TRBV18